This T cell receptor (beta chain) is drawn from a study of long-term antiretroviral therapy in people with HIV. Findings of the study overall: Among HIV repertoires, CDR3 length ranges were narrower than those of controls.

With regard to this clone: Its antigen is not identified.

This CDR3 has 14 amino acids. Trimming pared 2 bases from V and 1 base from J, leaving 9 bases between. The germline V gene has CDR1 SGHNT and CDR2 YYREEE (reference sequence). Held in samples before DNA extraction were 1-10 million cryopreserved PBMC. Researchers ran immunoSEQ v3.0 at survey level. Here immunoSEQ multiplex PCR was the method, and the copy in TCRdb shows in-frame clones only, minus some. Here the sample spans over 7,500 clones, roughly 80% being singletons. The chain combines TRBV5-4 with TRBJ1-1; D gene ambiguous. The sample in question was unsorted PBMCs, obtained 0.1 years after starting antiretroviral therapy. The clonotype was recovered from a man aged 40-55 years with HIV. The chain's CDR3 is CASSLGGKNTEAFF. The CDR3 DNA is TGTGCCAGCAGCTTAGGAGGGAAGAACACTGAAGCTTTCTTT. Complete variable domain (other parts from reference TRBV5-4 and TRBJ1-1): ETGVTQSPTHLIKTRGQQVTLRCSSQSGHNTVSWYQQALGQGPQFIFQYYREEENGRGNFPPRFSGLQFPNYSSELNVNALELDDSALYLCASSLGGKNTEAFFGQGTRLTVV.